The rows below give T cell receptor beta chains drawn from one sample of a study of monozygotic twins with cystic fibrosis. TCRdb's copy holds only in-frame clones and misses some; the assay was immunoSEQ multiplex PCR. Here the sample spans some 33,000 clones, over 80% being singletons. Sequencing was done on a sample of blood. The origin of the receptors is a boy aged 2 to 10 with cystic fibrosis. The CDR3 runs from the conserved cysteine through the conserved F or W. Fields, in order: D gene, V gene, CDR3 protein. The D gene is left open where the match is weak.

d_call: TRBD1; v_call: TRBV5-6; cdr3_aa: CASSLDVGTAHFYGYTF
d_call: .; v_call: TRBV5-5; cdr3_aa: CASSLAWAGNTGELFF
d_call: .; v_call: TRBV5-1; cdr3_aa: CASSLEQGSQKLFF
d_call: .; v_call: TRBV19; cdr3_aa: CASTPHPVADTQYF
d_call: TRBD1; v_call: TRBV6-1; cdr3_aa: CASSARTGSNGYTF
d_call: TRBD1; v_call: TRBV4-2; cdr3_aa: CASSHWTGGQETQYF
d_call: TRBD2; v_call: TRBV7-2; cdr3_aa: CASSFGATSRYEQYF
d_call: TRBD2; v_call: TRBV27; cdr3_aa: CASSLGLAPYNEQFF
d_call: .; v_call: TRBV4-2; cdr3_aa: CASSQESGHFYGYTF
d_call: TRBD2; v_call: TRBV11-2; cdr3_aa: CASSLWIAGGRETQYF
d_call: .; v_call: TRBV4-2; cdr3_aa: CASSQNGRQEWPTNEKLFF
d_call: TRBD1; v_call: TRBV6-1; cdr3_aa: CASSEVGTGDGYTF
d_call: .; v_call: TRBV4-3; cdr3_aa: CASSQGQLSGNTIYF
d_call: .; v_call: TRBV18; cdr3_aa: CASSPPDGTGELFF
d_call: .; v_call: TRBV7-9; cdr3_aa: CASSLDGGGGNTEAFF
d_call: .; v_call: TRBV7-8; cdr3_aa: CASSLVVGNQPQHF
d_call: TRBD2; v_call: TRBV2; cdr3_aa: CASRERGGTDTQYF
d_call: TRBD2; v_call: TRBV4-1; cdr3_aa: CASSQEGLANEQFF
d_call: .; v_call: TRBV10-2; cdr3_aa: CASSAYRAQETQYF
d_call: TRBD2; v_call: TRBV29-1; cdr3_aa: CSARRPSGGGITDTQYF
d_call: TRBD1; v_call: TRBV7-9; cdr3_aa: CASSPDRWDEKLFF
d_call: .; v_call: TRBV6-1; cdr3_aa: CASSPHYEQYF
d_call: .; v_call: TRBV13; cdr3_aa: CASTPAFMNTEAFF
d_call: .; v_call: TRBV5-1; cdr3_aa: CASSLVSRGWGNEKLFF
d_call: TRBD1; v_call: TRBV7-6; cdr3_aa: CASSLDPGTGQYEQYF
d_call: TRBD1; v_call: TRBV6-6; cdr3_aa: CASKEKGAIGNQPQHF
d_call: .; v_call: TRBV5-1; cdr3_aa: CASSRAGALLNEKLFF
d_call: .; v_call: TRBV6-6; cdr3_aa: CASRAQQMNTEAFF
d_call: .; v_call: TRBV5-4; cdr3_aa: CASSLVGDTNYGYTF
d_call: .; v_call: TRBV5-1; cdr3_aa: CASSLDLNLARTKNTEAFF
d_call: TRBD1; v_call: TRBV5-5; cdr3_aa: CASAQGGGGGEKLFF
d_call: TRBD1; v_call: TRBV10-3; cdr3_aa: CAISQGESSYNEQFF
d_call: .; v_call: TRBV27; cdr3_aa: CASSLWAGQETQYF
d_call: .; v_call: TRBV27; cdr3_aa: CASSFGPGYGYTF
d_call: TRBD2; v_call: TRBV6-6; cdr3_aa: CASTTSGLSYNEQFF
d_call: .; v_call: TRBV6-5; cdr3_aa: CASSYSRLGNYGYTF
d_call: TRBD2; v_call: TRBV6-5; cdr3_aa: CASSYSTSGGIGQYF
d_call: .; v_call: TRBV4-1; cdr3_aa: CASSQDNLSPTEAFF
d_call: TRBD1; v_call: TRBV5-1; cdr3_aa: CASVDRENTGELFF
d_call: .; v_call: TRBV7-7; cdr3_aa: CASSLAHGVRDEQFF
d_call: TRBD2; v_call: TRBV7-2; cdr3_aa: CASSAHPGTSFNEQFF
d_call: .; v_call: TRBV10-2; cdr3_aa: CASGPGLVIGELFF
d_call: TRBD1; v_call: TRBV4-1; cdr3_aa: CASSHTGVSNEKLFF
d_call: TRBD2; v_call: TRBV27; cdr3_aa: CASSLWGGETQYF
d_call: .; v_call: TRBV7-2; cdr3_aa: CASSLDPSRSEQYF
d_call: .; v_call: TRBV4-1; cdr3_aa: CASSQEDSYSNQPQHF
d_call: .; v_call: TRBV18; cdr3_aa: CASSPPELPRETQYF
d_call: .; v_call: TRBV7-9; cdr3_aa: CASSWTTGNEQFF
d_call: .; v_call: TRBV9; cdr3_aa: CASSVGSQPIGEQFF
d_call: .; v_call: TRBV4-2; cdr3_aa: CASSQALSNQPQHF
d_call: TRBD2; v_call: TRBV19; cdr3_aa: CASSIDGTSGGSYEQYF
d_call: .; v_call: TRBV6-6; cdr3_aa: CASSYGQFYNEQFF
d_call: .; v_call: TRBV9; cdr3_aa: CASSVLGTPQGTEAFF
d_call: .; v_call: TRBV4-2; cdr3_aa: CASSQGSTGDPMNTEAFF
d_call: TRBD1; v_call: TRBV12-5; cdr3_aa: CASGFVGTGVEQYF
d_call: .; v_call: TRBV5-1; cdr3_aa: CASSLDGETQYF
d_call: TRBD1; v_call: TRBV25-1; cdr3_aa: CASRGQTGVSYNEQFF